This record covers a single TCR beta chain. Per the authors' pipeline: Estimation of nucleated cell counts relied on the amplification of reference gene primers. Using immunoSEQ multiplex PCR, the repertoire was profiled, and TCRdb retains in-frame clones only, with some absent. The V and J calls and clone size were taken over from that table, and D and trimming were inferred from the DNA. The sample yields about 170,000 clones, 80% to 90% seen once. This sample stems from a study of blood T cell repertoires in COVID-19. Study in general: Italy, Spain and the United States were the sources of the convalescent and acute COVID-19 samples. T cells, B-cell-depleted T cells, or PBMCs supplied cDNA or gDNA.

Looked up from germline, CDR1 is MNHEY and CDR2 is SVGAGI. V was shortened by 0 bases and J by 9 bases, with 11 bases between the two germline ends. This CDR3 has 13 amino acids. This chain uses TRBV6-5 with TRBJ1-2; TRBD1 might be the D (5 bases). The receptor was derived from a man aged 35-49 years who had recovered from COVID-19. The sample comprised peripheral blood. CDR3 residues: CASSYSQGRRYTF. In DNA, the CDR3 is TGTGCCAGCAGTTACTCGCAGGGCAGACGCTACACCTTC.